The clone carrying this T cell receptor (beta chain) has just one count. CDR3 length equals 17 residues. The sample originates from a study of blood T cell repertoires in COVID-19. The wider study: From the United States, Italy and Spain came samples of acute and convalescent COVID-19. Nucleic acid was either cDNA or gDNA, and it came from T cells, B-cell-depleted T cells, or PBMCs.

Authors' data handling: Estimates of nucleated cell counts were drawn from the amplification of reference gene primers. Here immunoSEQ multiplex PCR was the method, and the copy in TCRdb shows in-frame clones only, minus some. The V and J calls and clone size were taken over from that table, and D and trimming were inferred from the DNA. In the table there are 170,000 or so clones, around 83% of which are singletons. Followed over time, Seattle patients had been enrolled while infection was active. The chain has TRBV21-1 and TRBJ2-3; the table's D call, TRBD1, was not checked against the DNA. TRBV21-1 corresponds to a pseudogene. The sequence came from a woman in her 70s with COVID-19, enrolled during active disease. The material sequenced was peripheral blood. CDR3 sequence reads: CASSKRTARVRTDTQYF. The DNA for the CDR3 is TGTGCCAGCAGCAAAAGGACAGCCAGGGTACGCACAGATACGCAGTATTTT.